The 23 T cell receptor beta chains below come from one sample, sequenced in a study of vaccination effects on CD4 cells after COVID-19. The antigens for these receptors are not known. When around nine days of culture had elapsed, CD4+ T cells were isolated. Generated by immunoSEQ multiplex PCR, the TCRdb table keeps only in-frame clones and is missing some. The repertoire holds tens of thousands of clones, with 70% as singletons. Sample: CD4+ T cells from PBMCs cultured without peptide, taken before COVID-19 vaccination. These TCRs come from a human donor who received a COVID-19 vaccine.

This chain joins TRBV5-6 and TRBJ1-2; maybe TRBD1 (5 bases). CDR3 length equals 12 residues. Germline assignment: CDR1 SGHDT and CDR2 YYEEEE. Trimming cost V 1 base and J 5 bases, with 6 bases left between them. In nucleotides, the CDR3 is TGTGCCAGCAGCTTGCAGGGTTATGGCTACACCTTC. Translating it yields CASSLQGYGYTF.

The table lists this clone with a count of one. This chain uses TRBV6-5 with TRBJ1-5, with 9 positions matching TRBD1. Trimming took 6 bases from V and 7 from J; bases not matched to a gene: 10. Looked up from germline, CDR1 is MNHEY and CDR2 is SVGAGI. The CDR3 extends over 15 amino acids. The CDR3 DNA sequence: TGTGCCAGCAGGGCCGGGACAGGGATGGAGCAGCCCCAGCATTTT. Amino acid sequence: CASRAGTGMEQPQHF.

The J gene is TRBJ2-6, the V gene TRBV25-1, with a possible D match to TRBD1 (6 bases). From germline, CDR1 is MGHDK and CDR2 SYGVNS. The ends were cut back, 1 base at V and 2 bases at J, with 9 bases in the middle. This CDR3 contains 16 residues. DNA of the CDR3: TGTGCCAGCAGTGAATTCCAGGGGCCTGGGGCCAACGTCCTGACTTTC. This translates into CASSEFQGPGANVLTF.

The chain employs TRBV18 and TRBJ1-1; no firm D call. This CDR3 contains 14 residues. Germline CDR1 KGHSH, CDR2 LQKENI. The V end lost 2 bases, the J end lost 2 bases, and 9 bases lay between the germline ends. The CDR3 DNA is TGTGCCAGCTCACCAATCCCAGAAAACACTGAAGCTTTCTTT. It is translated as CASSPIPENTEAFF.

The chain couples TRBV6-5 to TRBJ2-7; no clear D gene. CDR1 and CDR2 from the germline V gene are MNHEY and SVGAGI. The V and J ends lost 7 bases and 0 bases respectively, with 7 bases between them. This CDR3 is 12 amino acids long. In DNA, the CDR3 is TGTGCCAGCAACCCCAGCTCCTACGAGCAGTACTTC. Protein product: CASNPSSYEQYF.

This clone was found once. V is TRBV27 and J is TRBJ2-4; 10 positions match TRBD2. Losses at the gene ends were 4 bases for V and 0 bases for J; bases not matched to a gene: 3. CDR1 MNHEY and CDR2 SMNVEV come from the germline V gene (reference sequence). The CDR3 length is 16 residues. In DNA, the CDR3 is TGTGCCAGCAGTTCACCTAGCGGGAGAGCCAAAAACATTCAGTACTTC. Translation: CASSSPSGRAKNIQYF.

The J gene is TRBJ2-2, the V gene TRBV12-3 or TRBV12-4; D not certain. The V and J ends lost 8 bases and 6 bases respectively, with 13 bases between them. This CDR3 spans 13 amino acids. The CDR3 DNA is TGTGCCAGCCGACCGGAAGGTCCCGGGGAGCTGTTTTTT. Translating gives CASRPEGPGELFF.

Turning to this clone: At one of its ends the junction is not consistent with the germline gene, which may arise from a read error. The chain combines TRBV24-1 with TRBJ2-5, with 9 bases lining up with TRBD2. The CDR3 extends over 13 amino acids. Germline CDR1 KGHDR, CDR2 SFDVKD. The CDR3 loop reads CATSLAGATGVHF. Written as DNA, the CDR3 is TGTGCCACCAGCTTAGCGGGGGCCACCGGGGTACACTTC.

V gene TRBV12-1 combines with J gene TRBJ2-3; the table's D call TRBD2 went unverified against the DNA. TRBV12-1 is an annotated pseudogene. The CDR3 sequence is 16 residues long. CDR3 in DNA: TGTGCCAGCAGCCATTACCTAACTAGCCTCACAGATACGCAGTATTTT. Translating it yields CASSHYLTSLTDTQYF.

V is TRBV19 and J is TRBJ2-2; D tentatively reads TRBD1 or TRBD2 (6 bases each). Trimming took 4 bases from V and 3 from J, leaving 15 bases between them. In germline, CDR1 is LNHDA, CDR2 SQIVND (reference sequence). This CDR3 is built from 16 residues. CDR3 sequence (DNA): TGTGCCAGTAGTAATAGGGGGGCTCGGTACACCGGGGAGCTGTTTTTT. Protein product: CASSNRGARYTGELFF.

The V gene is TRBV7-2, the J gene TRBJ2-3, with TRBD2 as a possible D gene (5 bases). CDR1 SGHTA and CDR2 FQGNSA come from the germline V gene. This CDR3 region has 14 residues. V was cut by 5 bases and J by 0 bases, with 9 bases left in between. CDR3 coding DNA: TGTGCCAGCAGCCCGACTACTAGCACAGATACGCAGTATTTT. Translated, it gives CASSPTTSTDTQYF.

This clone was picked up a small number of times. The chain couples TRBV5-8 to TRBJ2-7, with unresolved D. V dropped 4 bases and J dropped 4 bases, with 6 bases sitting between them. CDR3 size: 11 residues. Germline V lookup: CDR1 SGHTS, CDR2 YDEGEE. This CDR3 is CASSPVYEQYF. CDR3 DNA: TGTGCCAGCAGCCCCGTATACGAGCAGTACTTC.

V usage is TRBV5-1 and J usage is TRBJ2-5; the match to TRBD1 covers 8 bases. The CDR3 length is 15 residues. Germline CDR1 and CDR2: SGHRS and YFSETQ. With 0 bases clipped from V and 5 bases from J, the junction kept 6 bases outside the gene matches. The CDR3 sequence: CASSLAQGARETQYF. As DNA, the CDR3 is TGCGCCAGCAGCTTGGCCCAGGGGGCGCGGGAGACCCAGTACTTC.

The rearrangement uses TRBV20-1 and TRBJ1-2; D uncertain. The germline V gene encodes CDR1 DFQATT and CDR2 SNEGSKA (reference sequence). There are 13 residues in the CDR3. V gave up 3 bases and J gave up 6 bases, with 14 bases separating them. The CDR3: CSASAVFSDGYTF. The CDR3 DNA reads as TGCAGTGCTAGTGCGGTGTTTTCGGATGGCTACACCTTC.

The chain is built from TRBV7-9 and TRBJ2-7; TRBD1 agrees at 8 bases. Looked up from germline, CDR1 is SEHNR and CDR2 is FQNEAQ (reference sequence). V trimming: 4 bases; J trimming: 6 bases; junction bases outside the gene matches: 5. The length of the CDR3 is 13 residues. CDR3 DNA: TGTGCCAGCAGCTCGGACAGGGAACGCGAGCAGTACTTC. This gives the protein CASSSDREREQYF.

The V call is TRBV4-1, the J call TRBJ1-2; unclear D gene. In germline, CDR1 is MGHRA, CDR2 YSYEKL. This CDR3 has 15 amino acids. Trimming left V 0 bases short and J 4 bases short, with 12 bases between. The CDR3 DNA reads TGCGCCAGCAGCCAAGACCACAGCGGAGCCTATGGCTACACCTTC. Its protein product is CASSQDHSGAYGYTF.

This chain uses TRBV30 with TRBJ2-6; D is perhaps TRBD1 or TRBD2 (6 bases each). CDR1 is GTSNPN and CDR2 is SVGIG in the germline V gene (reference sequence). The CDR3 is made up of 15 amino acids. Trimming left V 2 bases short and J 4 bases short, with 12 bases between. Written as DNA, the CDR3 is TGTGCCTGGAGTCCCGGGGGCGCCGGGGCCAACGTCCTGACTTTC. Translation gives CAWSPGGAGANVLTF.

This chain connects TRBV7-9 to TRBJ1-1; D is ambiguous. V dropped 2 bases and J dropped 5 bases, with 3 bases sitting between them. Germline V gene lookup returns CDR1 SEHNR and CDR2 FQNEAQ (reference sequence). CDR3 size: 11 residues. The CDR3 coding sequence is TGTGCCAGCAGCTTAAAGACTGAAGCTTTCTTT. Protein product: CASSLKTEAFF.

This clone has only a few counts. The V gene is TRBV6-1, the J gene TRBJ2-7, with a possible D match to TRBD2 (7 bases). Trimming removed 2 bases at V and 2 bases at J, with 13 bases between. Germline CDR1 is MNHNS and CDR2 is SASEGT. This CDR3 spans 15 amino acids. The CDR3 spells CASSEFGGAPYEQYF. CDR3 DNA sequence: TGTGCCAGCAGTGAATTTGGGGGGGCCCCCTACGAGCAGTACTTC.

The chain links TRBV30 to TRBJ2-3, with D perhaps matching TRBD2 (5 bases). CDR3 length: 11 amino acids. Per the germline V gene, CDR1 is GTSNPN and CDR2 is SVGIG (reference sequence). Trimming removed 4 bases at V and 4 bases at J, with 6 bases between. Written as DNA, the CDR3 is TGTGCCTGGACCGGGGCAGATACGCAGTATTTT. Protein sequence: CAWTGADTQYF. Full variable domain (outside the CDR3, taken from reference TRBV30 and TRBJ2-3): SQTIHQWPATLVQPVGSPLSLECTVEGTSNPNLYWYRQAAGRGLQLLFYSVGIGQISSEVPQNLSASRPQDRQFILSSKKLLLSDSGFYLCAWTGADTQYFGPGTRLTVL.

The genes are TRBV6-5 and TRBJ2-1, with D hard to call. CDR3 length equals 16 residues. Germline V gene lookup returns CDR1 MNHEY and CDR2 SVGAGI. Between the trimmed V and J ends, which lost 0 bases and 8 bases, there was a span of 17 bases. CDR3 bases: TGTGCCAGCAGTTACTCGAATCAACCAGGTCAGGATGAGCAGTTCTTC. Encoded protein: CASSYSNQPGQDEQFF.

This clone has a handful of counts. The rearrangement uses TRBV6-1 and TRBJ2-5, with a tentative D call TRBD2 (5 bases). V dropped 3 bases and J dropped 5 bases, with 19 bases sitting between them. CDR3 length: 16 residues. Germline V gene lookup returns CDR1 MNHNS and CDR2 SASEGT. DNA for the CDR3: TGTGCCAGCAGTGATGGGATAGGCCTAAGGGAGGAGACCCAGTACTTC. It is translated as CASSDGIGLREETQYF.

V gene TRBV6-2 or TRBV6-3 combines with J gene TRBJ2-2; perhaps TRBD2 as D (6 bases). Germline loops: CDR1 MNHEY, CDR2 SVGEGT. V was cut by 6 bases and J by 1 base, with 15 bases left in between. The CDR3 contains 16 residues. The CDR3, as DNA: TGTGCCAGCAGCCAGACGGGGGTCCAGAACACCGGGGAGCTGTTTTTT. It encodes CASSQTGVQNTGELFF.